These 2 T cell receptor beta chains were all obtained from the same sample, sequenced in a study of T cells in Graves' hyperthyroidism and ophthalmopathy (dated by TCRdb to about 2019). Preparation of the library involved multiplex PCR. The data were produced on an Illumina HiSeq 2000. TCR beta CDR3 regions were amplified from RNA transcripts. The TCR CDR3 was subjected to a first round of RT-PCR using the HTBI primer set and the Qiagen OneStep RT-PCR kit. TCRdb reprocessing: public reads trimmed at Q25 with fastp, clones called with MiXCR, in-frame beta chains kept. Merged by CDR3 protein, the rows form single entries marked with the most common genes and DNA. The sample profile shows 610,000 or so distinct CDR3 sequences; around 42% of them were found once. The top ten clonotypes cover about 8.3% of the sample. Sequencing input: peripheral blood or thyroid tissue (not recorded which). The receptors shown here come from a woman between 18 and 30 years old with Graves' hyperthyroidism.

This clonotype was seen many times. The CDR3 sequence is CASSPAGETQYF. The CDR3 nucleotides read TGTGCCAGTAGCCCGGCGGGAGAGACCCAGTACTTC. V usage is TRBV19 and J usage is TRBJ2-5, with a possible D match to TRBD2 (5 bases). Germline V gives CDR1 LNHDA, CDR2 SQIVND (reference sequence). Trimming shortened V by 6 bases and J by 4 bases, and 9 bases separated the two germline ends. This CDR3 region has 12 residues.

The genes are TRBV29-1 and TRBJ2-1, with D maybe TRBD2 (6 bases). Trimming took off 6 bases at V and 7 bases at J, with 19 bases between the two ends. Per the germline V gene, CDR1 is SQVTM and CDR2 is ANQGSEA. CDR3 length: 14 residues. Here the CDR3 DNA reads TGCAGCGTCCGGCGGGACGTTAATGAAAATGAGCAGTTCTTC. Translating gives CSVRRDVNENEQFF.